This T cell receptor beta chain derives from a study of human T cells and chemical hapten exposure. This sample's time point: patch test 1, 2 weeks after DPC sensitization. Treatment defined: therapeutic diphenylcyclopropenone sensitization with weekly scalp DPC. Alopecia patients, 18 to 70 years old and DPC-suitable, served as donors. V lost 3 bases, J lost 1 base, and 7 bases lay in between. The CDR3 has 13 residues. CDR1 and CDR2 (germline): SGDLS, YYNGEE. During construction of the library, unique molecular identifiers were attached to individual cDNA molecules for quantitative, reproducible TCR counting. TCRdb itself ran the RACE reads through MiXCR, one entry per CDR3 protein. In the table there are under 200,000 distinct CDR3 sequences, about 14% of which are singletons. Study results and caveats: Expanded TCR sets contained significantly more large CDR3 similarity clusters than controls.

The table lists this clonotype with a few counts. Its antigen is not known. This TCR was sampled from a woman aged 25 to 39 with alopecia areata. Some clones in this sample may be carry-over from other donors' samples. This sample comprised whole blood, obtained in connection with sensitization to the hapten diphenylcyclopropenone (DPC). The J gene is TRBJ1-1, the V gene TRBV9; D is ambiguous. CDR3 DNA: TGTGCCAGCAGCGCCGACGGGAACACTGAAGCTTTCTTT. It codes for CASSADGNTEAFF.